This T cell receptor (beta chain) was sequenced for a study of T cells in Graves' hyperthyroidism and ophthalmopathy. Study at large: Peripheral blood collection took place at initial diagnosis, before any treatment. Findings and caveats of the study: Researchers found most expanded thyroid clonotypes above 0.001 in blood as well.

The length of the CDR3 is 17 residues. J gave up 8 bases and V 6 bases, and 19 bases lay outside the gene matches. The investigators amplified TCR beta CDR3 regions from RNA transcripts. HTBI primers drove first-round RT-PCR of the TCR CDR3. MiXCR was run by TCRdb on the multiplex PCR reads, yielding one entry per CDR3 protein. The sample lists hundreds of thousands of distinct CDR3 sequences; 18% were seen once. Criteria for exclusion of patients were uncontrolled infection, other autoimmune disease, pregnancy or lactation. Initially, at the first diagnosis of hyperthyroidism and before any ophthalmopathy symptoms, blood was sampled. With respect to this clonotype: No antigen is known for it.

The sample taken for sequencing was blood. The source of this sequence is a woman between 50 and 59 years old with Graves' hyperthyroidism that later progressed to Graves' ophthalmopathy. The chain links TRBV12-3 or TRBV12-4 to TRBJ2-1; 7 bases match TRBD2. The CDR3 is CASRTPGRGLIADEQFF. The CDR3 DNA follows: TGTGCCAGCAGGACCCCGGGGCGGGGACTAATCGCGGATGAGCAGTTCTTC.